These 3 T cell receptor beta chains came from one sample sequenced in a study of blood T cell repertoires in COVID-19. Assay used: immunoSEQ multiplex PCR; TCRdb lists only in-frame clones, some missing. The sample lists 300,000 or so clones, around 90% occurring once. The sequencing input was peripheral blood. Receptors were obtained from a woman aged 25-40 years with COVID-19, enrolled during active disease.

The chain recombines TRBV29-1 with TRBJ2-5; 9 nucleotides agree with TRBD1. Germline CDR1 is SQVTM and CDR2 is ANQGSEA. V lost 6 bases to trimming and J lost 6 bases; unmatched junction nucleotides: 14. The CDR3 loop spans 15 amino acids. The CDR3 spells CSVFNMGGQGQTQYF. As DNA, the CDR3 is TGCAGCGTATTTAACATGGGAGGACAGGGGCAGACCCAGTACTTC.

The DNA of the CDR3 is TGCAGCGTTGAGGCGGGAGGCACTGAAGCTTTCTTT. This gives the protein CSVEAGGTEAFF. The chain joins TRBV29-1 to TRBJ1-1, with unresolved D. The V gene's germline CDR1 is SQVTM and CDR2 ANQGSEA. There are 12 residues in the CDR3. V was clipped by 3 bases and J by 4 bases, with 9 bases between them.

The rearrangement joins TRBV27 to TRBJ1-1; tentatively, D is TRBD1 (5 bases). The CDR3 loop spans 14 amino acids. V was pared by 1 base and J by 1 base, with 7 bases between. In germline, CDR1 is MNHEY, CDR2 SMNVEV (reference sequence). CDR3 protein: CASSLFRENTEAFF. CDR3 in DNA: TGTGCCAGCAGTTTATTCAGGGAGAACACTGAAGCTTTCTTT.